Below are 7 T cell receptor beta chains sequenced from a single sample in a study of CD8 T cells in Susac syndrome. Reverse transcription of about 0.45 to 1 ug RNA was carried out with random hexamers. MiXCR, run by TCRdb on the immunoSEQ multiplex PCR reads, gives a single entry per CDR3 protein. Of over 150,000 distinct CDR3 sequences listed, approximately 94% are singletons. Input material: CD4+ T cells from PBMCs. The receptor source for this set is a human donor with multiple sclerosis.

The chain carries TRBV19 and TRBJ1-2; no reliable D call. The CDR3 consists of 15 residues. CDR1 and CDR2 from the germline V gene are LNHDA and SQIVND (reference sequence). Trimming removed 4 bases from V and 3 bases from J, with 15 bases in between. CDR3 sequence reads: CASSKGAAGHYGYTF. The CDR3 coding sequence is TGTGCCAGTAGTAAGGGAGCGGCAGGACACTATGGCTACACCTTC.

V and J are TRBV11-2 and TRBJ1-2, with a possible D match to TRBD1 (6 bases). The germline V gene has CDR1 SGHAT and CDR2 FQNNGV. The CDR3 is 15 amino acids. V lost 2 bases and J 4 bases, leaving 14 bases between the germline ends. DNA for the CDR3: TGTGCCAGCAGCTTACTTACAGGGAAAGCCTATGGCTACACCTTC. This translates into CASSLLTGKAYGYTF.

The chain links TRBV7-2 to TRBJ2-5, with 7 nucleotides matching TRBD2. The ends lost 1 base at V and 5 bases at J; junction bases unmatched: 7. Germline values: CDR1 SGHTA, CDR2 FQGNSA. This CDR3 region has 15 residues. The CDR3 DNA reads as TGTGCCAGCAGCTTAGGGGGAGGGGCAGGGGAGACCCAGTACTTC. This translates into CASSLGGGAGETQYF.

This clonotype showed up just a few times. CDR3 nucleotide sequence: TGTGCCAGCAGTAGGGGAGGACAGGGCTACGAGCAGTACTTC. This translates into CASSRGGQGYEQYF. The V and J genes are TRBV6-2 or TRBV6-3 and TRBJ2-7; 8 nucleotides line up with TRBD1. The CDR3 has 14 residues. V lost 5 bases and J lost 3; bases outside the gene matches: 6. Germline V CDR1 and CDR2: MNHEY, SVGEGT.

This rearrangement joins TRBV12-3 or TRBV12-4 to TRBJ2-7; 10 bases align to TRBD1. There are 13 residues in the CDR3. The J segment lost 11 bases and the V segment lost 5 bases, leaving 9 bases of the junction unmatched. The CDR3 nucleotides read TGTGCCAGCAGTCAGGGGACAGGGGTATTGGAGTACTTC. This encodes CASSQGTGVLEYF.

V gene TRBV9 combines with J gene TRBJ2-5; TRBD2 matches 8 bases. Per the germline V gene, CDR1 is SGDLS and CDR2 is YYNGEE. V lost 4 bases, J lost 5 bases, and 4 bases stayed unmatched. This CDR3 contains 13 residues. CDR3 sequence: CASSREGRETQYF. The CDR3, as DNA: TGTGCCAGCAGCCGGGAGGGAAGGGAGACCCAGTACTTC.

This sequence joins TRBV5-4 and TRBJ2-7, with 7 nucleotides matching TRBD1. CDR3 size: 13 residues. CDR1 and CDR2 (germline): SGHNT, YYREEE (reference sequence). J gave up 3 bases and V 3 bases, and 3 bases lay outside the gene matches. The CDR3 loop is CASSSRQGYEQYF. Written as DNA, the CDR3 is TGTGCCAGCAGCTCCCGACAGGGCTACGAGCAGTACTTC.